This TCR beta chain was sequenced during a study of cytomegalovirus exposure and HLA in healthy donors. This clone turned up a few times. Its cognate antigen is unknown. Donors had nominal health at sampling but likely had unrecorded immune exposures. Trimming cost V 1 base and J 5 bases, with 4 bases left between them. The germline CDR1 and CDR2 sequences are LNHNV and YYDKDF (reference sequence). The CDR3 has 12 amino acids. PCR employed 60 Vbeta and 13 Jbeta primers. This table comes from immunoSEQ multiplex PCR, and its TCRdb copy is limited to in-frame clones, with some not included. This table holds 200,000 or so clones, roughly 80% found once. Whole-study results and caveats: The number of N-insertions in an Asian-associated ancestry cluster was reportedly below the roughly 620-donor mean in a later analysis. In the analysis, some V segments, TRBV6-2 and TRBV6-3 included, were excluded as indistinguishable. Relative to equally common others, HLA-associated TCR beta chains showed greater clonal expansion in a later analysis.

Source material: PBMCs. The chain recombines TRBV15 with TRBJ2-3; D remains unclear. The receptor's source is a man aged 35-49 years in good health and CMV-seronegative. CDR3 region: CATSRVQDTQYF. The CDR3 nucleotides read TGTGCCACCAGCAGAGTACAAGATACGCAGTATTTT.